This TCR beta chain derives from a study of Ad26.COV2.S vaccination and SARS-CoV-2 variants. Assay: immunoSEQ multiplex PCR; the TCRdb copy retains only in-frame clones and omits some. The data contain about 420,000 clones, more than 75% of them singletons. CDR1 is GTSNPN and CDR2 is SVGIG in the germline V gene (reference sequence). CDR3 length: 13 residues. With 6 bases clipped from V and 6 bases from J, the junction kept 10 bases outside the gene matches. As for treatment: some 20 received Ad26.COV2.S at low or high dose, single or two shots; about 5 received placebo; per-sample allocation not given. Sample collection was performed on day 63 after the first vaccine or placebo injection. Concerning this clone itself: What it binds is not known.

Overall study results and limits: Vaccine recipients and placebo recipients showed similar non-spike TCR breadth.

The clonotype originates from a person between 18 and 59 years old who received the Ad26.COV2.S COVID-19 vaccine or a placebo. Material: peripheral blood, obtained in a trial of Ad26.COV2.S vaccine versus placebo. The chain uses TRBV30 and TRBJ1-1, with TRBD1 matching over 7 bases. The CDR3 DNA reads TGTGCCTGTGGGGACAGTCGCCAGTCTGAAGCTTTCTTT. This gives the protein CACGDSRQSEAFF.